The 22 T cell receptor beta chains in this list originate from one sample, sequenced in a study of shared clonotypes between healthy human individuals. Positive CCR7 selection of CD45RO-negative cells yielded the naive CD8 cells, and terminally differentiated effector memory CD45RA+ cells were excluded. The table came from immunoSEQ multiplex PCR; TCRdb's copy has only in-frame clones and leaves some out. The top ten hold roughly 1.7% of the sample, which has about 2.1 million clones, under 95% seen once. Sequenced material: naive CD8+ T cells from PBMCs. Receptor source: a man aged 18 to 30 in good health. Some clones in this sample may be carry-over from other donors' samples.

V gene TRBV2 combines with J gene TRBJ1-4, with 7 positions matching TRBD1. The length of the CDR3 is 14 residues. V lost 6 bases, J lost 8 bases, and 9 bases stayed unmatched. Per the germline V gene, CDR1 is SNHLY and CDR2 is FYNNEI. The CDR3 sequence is CASSRGQLREKLFF. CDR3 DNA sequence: TGTGCCAGCAGCCGGGGACAGTTACGCGAAAAACTGTTTTTT.

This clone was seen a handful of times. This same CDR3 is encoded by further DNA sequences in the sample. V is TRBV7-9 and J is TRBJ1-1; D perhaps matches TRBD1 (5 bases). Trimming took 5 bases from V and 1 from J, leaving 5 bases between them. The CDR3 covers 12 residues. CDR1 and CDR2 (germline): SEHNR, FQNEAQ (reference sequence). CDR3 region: CASSDRNTEAFF. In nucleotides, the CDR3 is TGTGCCAGCAGCGACAGGAACACTGAAGCTTTCTTT.

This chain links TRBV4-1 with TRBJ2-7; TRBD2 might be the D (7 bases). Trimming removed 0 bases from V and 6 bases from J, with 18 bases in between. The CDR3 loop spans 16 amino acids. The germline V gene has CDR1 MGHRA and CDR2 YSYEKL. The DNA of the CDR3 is TGCGCCAGCAGCCAAGATAGTGTCCGGGGGGCCGCCGAGCAGTACTTC. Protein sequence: CASSQDSVRGAAEQYF.

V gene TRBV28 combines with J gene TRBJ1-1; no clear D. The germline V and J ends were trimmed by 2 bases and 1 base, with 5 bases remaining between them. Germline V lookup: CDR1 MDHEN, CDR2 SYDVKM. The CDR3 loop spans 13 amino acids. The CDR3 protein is CASSLHPNTEAFF. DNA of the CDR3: TGTGCCAGCAGTTTACACCCGAACACTGAAGCTTTCTTT.

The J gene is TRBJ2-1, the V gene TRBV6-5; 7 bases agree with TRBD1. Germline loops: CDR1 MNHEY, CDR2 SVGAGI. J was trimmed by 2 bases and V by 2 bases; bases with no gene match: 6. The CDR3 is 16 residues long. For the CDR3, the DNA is TGTGCCAGCAGTTACGGGACAGATCGACCCTACAATGAGCAGTTCTTC. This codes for CASSYGTDRPYNEQFF.

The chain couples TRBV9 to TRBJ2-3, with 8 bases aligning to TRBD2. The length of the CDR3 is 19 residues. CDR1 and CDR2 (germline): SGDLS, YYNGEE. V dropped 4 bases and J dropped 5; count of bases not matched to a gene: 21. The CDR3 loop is CASSTPTGILAEPRDTQYF. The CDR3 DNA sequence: TGTGCCAGCAGCACCCCCACGGGAATACTAGCGGAGCCCAGAGATACGCAGTATTTT.

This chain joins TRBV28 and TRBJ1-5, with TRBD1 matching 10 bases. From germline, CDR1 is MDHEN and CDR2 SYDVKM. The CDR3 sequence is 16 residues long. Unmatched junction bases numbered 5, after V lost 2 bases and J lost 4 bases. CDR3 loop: CASSLRDRGLNQPQHF. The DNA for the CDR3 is TGTGCCAGCAGTTTACGGGACAGGGGTTTAAATCAGCCCCAGCATTTT.

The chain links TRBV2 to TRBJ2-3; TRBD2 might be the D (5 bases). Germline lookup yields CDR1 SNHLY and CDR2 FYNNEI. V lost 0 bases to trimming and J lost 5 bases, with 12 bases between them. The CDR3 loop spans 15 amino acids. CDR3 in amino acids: CASSEALHRGDTQYF. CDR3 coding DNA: TGTGCCAGCAGTGAAGCGCTTCACCGGGGAGATACGCAGTATTTT.

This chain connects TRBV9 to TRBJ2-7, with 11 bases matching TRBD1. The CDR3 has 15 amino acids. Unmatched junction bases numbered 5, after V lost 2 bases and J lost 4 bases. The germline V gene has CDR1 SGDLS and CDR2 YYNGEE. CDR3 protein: CASSVGQGAIYEQYF. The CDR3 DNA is TGTGCCAGCAGCGTTGGACAGGGGGCGATATACGAGCAGTACTTC.

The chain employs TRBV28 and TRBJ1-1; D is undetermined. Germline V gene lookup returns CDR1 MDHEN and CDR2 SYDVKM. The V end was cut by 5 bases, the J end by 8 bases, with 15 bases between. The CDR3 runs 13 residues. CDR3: CASSLRAGREAFF. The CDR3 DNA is TGTGCCAGCAGTCTCCGGGCCGGGAGAGAAGCTTTCTTT.

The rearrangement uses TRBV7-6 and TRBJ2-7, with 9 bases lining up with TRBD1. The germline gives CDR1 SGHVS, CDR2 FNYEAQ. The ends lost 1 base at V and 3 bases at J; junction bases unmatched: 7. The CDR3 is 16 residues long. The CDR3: CASSLDPRTGDYEQYF. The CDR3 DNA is TGTGCCAGCAGCTTAGATCCCCGGACAGGGGACTACGAGCAGTACTTC.

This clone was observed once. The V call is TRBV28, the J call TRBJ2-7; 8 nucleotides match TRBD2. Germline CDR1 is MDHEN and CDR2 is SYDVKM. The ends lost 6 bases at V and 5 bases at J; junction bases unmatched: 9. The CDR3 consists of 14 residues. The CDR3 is CASRPRTSRNEQYF. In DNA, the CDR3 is TGTGCCAGCAGGCCGCGGACTAGCAGAAACGAGCAGTACTTC.

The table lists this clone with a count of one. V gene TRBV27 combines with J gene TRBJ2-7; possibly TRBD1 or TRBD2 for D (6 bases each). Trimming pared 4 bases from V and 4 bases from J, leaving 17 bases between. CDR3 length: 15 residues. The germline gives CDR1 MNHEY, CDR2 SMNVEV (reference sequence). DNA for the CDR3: TGTGCCAGCAGTTGGGGTCCGGGGGCTGTATACGAGCAGTACTTC. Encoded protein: CASSWGPGAVYEQYF.

CDR3 sequence (DNA): TGTGCCAGCAGTGGATGGGAGCAGCGGGCGGCTGAAGCTTTCTTT. Protein: CASSGWEQRAAEAFF. The genes are TRBV28 and TRBJ1-1; D remains ambiguous. Germline CDR1 reads MDHEN; CDR2 reads SYDVKM. The length of the CDR3 is 15 residues. V lost 5 bases to trimming and J lost 6 bases, with 19 bases between them.

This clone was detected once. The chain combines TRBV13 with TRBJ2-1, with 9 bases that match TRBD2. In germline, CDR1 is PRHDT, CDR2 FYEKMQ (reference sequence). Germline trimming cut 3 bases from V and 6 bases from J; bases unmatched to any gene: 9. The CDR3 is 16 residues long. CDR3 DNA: TGTGCCAGCAGCTTTAGCGGGAGCGTTCCCAGCAATGAGCAGTTCTTC. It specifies CASSFSGSVPSNEQFF. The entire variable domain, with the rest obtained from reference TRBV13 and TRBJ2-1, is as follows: AAGVIQSPRHLIKEKRETATLKCYPIPRHDTVYWYQQGPGQDPQFLISFYEKMQSDKGSIPDRFSAQQFSDYHSELNMSSLELGDSALYFCASSFSGSVPSNEQFFGPGTRLTVL.

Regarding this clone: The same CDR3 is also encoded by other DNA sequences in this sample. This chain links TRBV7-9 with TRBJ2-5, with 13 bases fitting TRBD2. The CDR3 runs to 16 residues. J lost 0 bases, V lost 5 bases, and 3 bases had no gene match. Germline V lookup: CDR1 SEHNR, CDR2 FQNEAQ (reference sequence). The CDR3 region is CASSLGLAGHQETQYF. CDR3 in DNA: TGTGCCAGCAGCCTGGGACTAGCGGGGCACCAAGAGACCCAGTACTTC.

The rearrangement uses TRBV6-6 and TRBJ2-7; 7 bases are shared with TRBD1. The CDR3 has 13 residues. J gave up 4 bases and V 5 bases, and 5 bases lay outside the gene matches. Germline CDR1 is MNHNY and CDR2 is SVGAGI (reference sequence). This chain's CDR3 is CASSGTVIYEQYF. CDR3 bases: TGTGCCAGCAGTGGGACAGTAATTTACGAGCAGTACTTC.

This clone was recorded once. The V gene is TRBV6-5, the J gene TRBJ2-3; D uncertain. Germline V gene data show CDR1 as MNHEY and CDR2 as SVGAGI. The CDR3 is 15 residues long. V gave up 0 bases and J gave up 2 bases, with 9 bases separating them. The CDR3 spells CASSYSYGSTDTQYF. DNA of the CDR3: TGTGCCAGCAGTTACTCCTACGGATCCACAGATACGCAGTATTTT.

The CDR3 protein is CASSFGGTRVDEQFF. The DNA for the CDR3 is TGCGCCAGCAGCTTCGGTGGGACTAGGGTAGATGAGCAGTTCTTC. This chain uses TRBV5-1 with TRBJ2-1; 8 bases map to TRBD2. V shed 2 bases, J shed 8 bases, and the junction held 9 bases outside the gene matches. The CDR3 length is 15 residues. CDR1 is SGHRS and CDR2 is YFSETQ in the germline V gene.

CDR3 in amino acids: CASSLAIPGELFF. The CDR3 coding sequence is TGTGCCAGCAGCTTAGCTATACCCGGGGAGCTGTTTTTT. The chain recombines TRBV7-2 with TRBJ2-2; the D is unclear. V gave up 0 bases and J gave up 6 bases, with 5 bases separating them. Germline-derived CDR1 and CDR2 are SGHTA and FQGNSA. The CDR3 is 13 amino acids.

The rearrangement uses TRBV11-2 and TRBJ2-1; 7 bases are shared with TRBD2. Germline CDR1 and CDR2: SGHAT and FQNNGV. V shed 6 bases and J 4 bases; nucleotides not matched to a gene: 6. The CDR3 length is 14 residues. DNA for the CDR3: TGTGCCAGCAGGTCCACTAGCGCATACAATGAGCAGTTCTTC. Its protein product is CASRSTSAYNEQFF.

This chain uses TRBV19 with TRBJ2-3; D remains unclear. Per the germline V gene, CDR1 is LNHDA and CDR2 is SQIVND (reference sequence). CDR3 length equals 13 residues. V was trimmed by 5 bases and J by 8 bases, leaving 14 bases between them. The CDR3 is CASSERLLGTQYF. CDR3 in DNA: TGTGCCAGTAGTGAGAGACTTCTTGGTACGCAGTATTTT.